The clone carrying this T cell receptor beta chain appeared many times. Antigen unknown. The CDR3 is made up of 17 amino acids. Germline CDR1 and CDR2: MNHEY and SVGAGI. The trim removed 4 bases at V and 7 bases at J, leaving 17 bases unmatched. This entry is derived from a study of regulatory T cells in long-lasting Graves disease. Study findings and constraints: TRBV28, TRBJ1-2 and TRBJ2-5 were segments that persistent disease favored.

With iRepertoire HTBI primers and Arm-PCR of CDR3 regions, TCR beta libraries were built. Per the original methods: The samples yielded 55 to 75 TRBV and roughly 15 TRBJ segments. Each CDR3 protein gets one entry after TCRdb re-called the multiplex PCR reads with MiXCR. In this record, the V and J calls reflect TCRdb's handling and not the investigators' own analysis. The profile shows 250,000 to 400,000 distinct CDR3 sequences, over 15% of them singletons. Time point here: newly diagnosed GD, antithyroid drugs for less than 3 months. Construction of the TCR library relied on RNA isolated from PBMCs.

The rearrangement joins TRBV6-5 to TRBJ2-7, with 9 bases aligning to TRBD2. The starting material was peripheral blood mononuclear cells (PBMCs), obtained at new diagnosis, from a patient treated with antithyroid drugs. This clonotype was obtained from a female donor with Graves disease. The CDR3 DNA reads TGTGCCAGCAGTTTATATAGCGGGAGCGGGTCGCGTCGGGAGCAGTACTTC. This codes for CASSLYSGSGSRREQYF.